The 27 T cell receptor beta chains below were found in one sample sequenced in a study of regulatory T cells in long-lasting Graves disease (TCRdb year 2021). The intended sense of this specimen's time point label: newly diagnosed GD, antithyroid drugs for less than 3 months. For both TCR sequencing and RNA sequencing, RNA was extracted from PBMCs in TRIzol. Library preparation was by multiplex PCR. These reads were obtained on an Illumina HiSeq 4000. iRepertoire HTBI primers and Arm-PCR amplification of CDR3 regions were used to construct TCR beta libraries. TCRdb applied fastp at Q25 and MiXCR to the public reads, then kept only in-frame beta chains. Records with the same CDR3 protein are collapsed into one entry carrying the most frequent genes and DNA. In all, the sample holds more than 400,000 distinct CDR3 sequences, and 16% of those were seen once. The ten largest clones add up to roughly 10% of the sample.

These data were also reused for a study on T cells in Graves' hyperthyroidism and ophthalmopathy.

Sequences were derived from peripheral blood mononuclear cells (PBMCs), sampled at new diagnosis, from a patient treated with antithyroid drugs. These receptors originate from a woman between 25 and 40 years old with Graves disease. Donor details come from another sample of the same person, matched by shared clones.

This clonotype has ten or more counts. The gene calls are TRBV28 and TRBJ2-7, with 7 bases matching TRBD1. The CDR3 sequence is 15 residues long. J was trimmed by 1 base and V by 5 bases; bases with no gene match: 8. Germline V CDR1 and CDR2: MDHEN, SYDVKM. CDR3 in DNA: TGTGCCAGCAGTGTTCCGGGACAGAGATCCTACGAGCAGTACTTC. This sequence encodes CASSVPGQRSYEQYF.

This clonotype was recorded a few times. Being one base from a much bigger clone, this may be a read error. The chain couples TRBV12-3 or TRBV12-4 to TRBJ1-2; 9 nucleotides align to TRBD1. The CDR3 has 14 residues. Trimming at V came to 11 bases and at J to 2 bases, leaving 9 bases not matched to a gene. The CDR3 loop reads CAGTLTGGNYGYTF. The CDR3 DNA is TGTGCCGGCACCCTGACAGGGGGAAACTATGGCTACACCTTC.

The J gene is TRBJ2-1, the V gene TRBV19; 9 bases match TRBD2. J gave up 10 bases and V 3 bases, and 13 bases lay outside the gene matches. The germline V gene encodes CDR1 LNHDA and CDR2 SQIVND (reference sequence). The CDR3 totals 16 residues. CDR3 region: CASSMGFAGGRWEQFF. CDR3 nucleotide sequence: TGTGCCAGTAGTATGGGTTTTGCGGGAGGGCGGTGGGAGCAGTTCTTC.

In this sample, this clonotype turned up many times. This chain links TRBV6-2 or TRBV6-3 with TRBJ2-1; TRBD1 aligns across 8 bases. The V and J ends lost 5 bases and 6 bases, in that order; junction bases with no gene match: 9. This CDR3 is 15 amino acids long. Germline V gene sequence: CDR1 MNHEY, CDR2 SVGEGT. CDR3 nucleotide sequence: TGTGCCAGCAGTGAACCAGGACAGGGTGGCAATGAGCAGTTCTTC. Residues: CASSEPGQGGNEQFF.

Many counts were recorded for this clonotype. This sequence joins TRBV30 and TRBJ2-7, with D unclear. V was clipped by 5 bases and J by 1 base, with 0 bases between them. Germline CDR1 GTSNPN, CDR2 SVGIG (reference sequence). There are 9 residues in the CDR3. The CDR3 sequence is CAWSYEQYF. The CDR3 DNA reads TGTGCCTGGTCCTACGAGCAGTACTTC.

This clonotype turned up a few times. J is TRBJ1-3 and V is TRBV7-2; D is uncertain. Germline loops: CDR1 SGHTA, CDR2 FQGNSA. Trimming took 4 bases from V and 1 from J, leaving 14 bases between them. CDR3 length: 16 residues. The CDR3 loop is CASSSHRSGSGNTIYF. CDR3 in DNA: TGTGCCAGCAGCTCTCACCGCTCGGGTTCTGGAAACACCATATATTTT. Looking up the rest from reference TRBV7-2 and TRBJ1-3 gives the full variable domain: GAGVSQSPSNKVTEKGKDVELRCDPISGHTALYWYRQSLGQGLEFLIYFQGNSAPDKSGLPSDRFSAERTGGSVSTLTIQRTQQEDSAVYLCASSSHRSGSGNTIYFGEGSWLTVV.

This clonotype turned up a few times. This chain joins TRBV19 and TRBJ1-5, with a weak D call TRBD1 (5 bases). There are 15 residues in the CDR3. Germline V gene data show CDR1 as LNHDA and CDR2 as SQIVND (reference sequence). The V end was cut by 3 bases, the J end by 1 base, with 10 bases between. CDR3 bases: TGTGCCAGTAGTATTTTGGGGGGGAGCAATCAGCCCCAGCATTTT. Amino acid sequence: CASSILGGSNQPQHF.

The CDR3 DNA sequence: TGTGCCAGCAGCGAAAGACTAGGGGGCAATGAGCAGTTCTTC. Its protein is CASSERLGGNEQFF. The V and J genes are TRBV7-6 and TRBJ2-1; D tentatively reads TRBD1 or TRBD2 (6 bases each). Germline V gives CDR1 SGHVS, CDR2 FNYEAQ. The ends were cut back, 5 bases at V and 6 bases at J, with 14 bases in the middle. This CDR3 comprises 14 residues. Looking up the rest from reference TRBV7-6 and TRBJ2-1 gives the full variable domain: GAGVSQSPRYKVTKRGQDVALRCDPISGHVSLYWYRQALGQGPEFLTYFNYEAQQDKSGLPNDRFSAERPEGSISTLTIQRTEQRDSAMYRCASSERLGGNEQFFGPGTRLTVL.

This clonotype was detected many times. The rearrangement uses TRBV3-1 and TRBJ2-1, with TRBD2 matching over 7 bases. V lost 3 bases, J lost 3 bases, and 5 bases stayed unmatched. The CDR3 consists of 15 residues. Germline loops: CDR1 LGHDT, CDR2 YNNKEL (reference sequence). The chain's CDR3 is CASSQPGLRYNEQFF. The CDR3 region has the DNA TGTGCCAGCAGCCAGCCGGGACTACGCTACAATGAGCAGTTCTTC.

This clonotype has a count of ten or more. The chain has TRBV27 and TRBJ1-1; TRBD1 might be the D (6 bases). Per germline, CDR1 MNHEY and CDR2 SMNVEV (reference sequence). The V end was cut by 5 bases, the J end by 4 bases, with 20 bases between. This CDR3 contains 16 residues. The CDR3 sequence: CASSGQQRGAGTEAFF. CDR3 coding DNA: TGTGCCAGCAGTGGCCAACAAAGGGGGGCGGGCACTGAAGCTTTCTTT.

This clonotype was seen many times. This sequence joins TRBV5-1 and TRBJ2-2, with D perhaps being TRBD1 or TRBD2 (5 bases each). Germline V gives CDR1 SGHRS, CDR2 YFSETQ. Between the trimmed V and J ends, which lost 1 base and 4 bases, there was a span of 14 bases. This CDR3 is built from 16 residues. CDR3 in DNA: TGCGCCAGCAGCTTGCTGGGGGTGGCGAGCACCGGGGAGCTGTTTTTT. Residues: CASSLLGVASTGELFF.

The rearrangement joins TRBV15 to TRBJ2-1; maybe TRBD2 (6 bases). The CDR3 contains 16 residues. Germline V CDR1 and CDR2: LNHNV, YYDKDF (reference sequence). V was clipped by 1 base and J by 4 bases, with 14 bases between them. The DNA of the CDR3 is TGTGCCACCAGCAGAGGATTCGGCGGGGTTTACAATGAGCAGTTCTTC. Amino acids: CATSRGFGGVYNEQFF.

This clonotype has ten or more counts. The V call is TRBV7-2, the J call TRBJ1-5; D might be TRBD1 (5 bases). The germline CDR1 and CDR2 sequences are SGHTA and FQGNSA. The CDR3 sequence is 14 residues long. Trimming shortened V by 3 bases and J by 3 bases, and 9 bases separated the two germline ends. CDR3 coding DNA: TGTGCCAGCAGCTTCCAGGGAAACAATCAGCCCCAGCATTTT. This gives the protein CASSFQGNNQPQHF.

DNA for the CDR3: TGCAGTGCTAGAGATGTCGAGGGGTTACTAGCGCCCAAAGAGCAGTTCTTC. This gives the protein CSARDVEGLLAPKEQFF. The genes are TRBV20-1 and TRBJ2-1, with 7 bases that match TRBD2. The CDR3 consists of 17 residues. The ends lost 0 bases at V and 10 bases at J; junction bases unmatched: 18. The germline gives CDR1 DFQATT, CDR2 SNEGSKA (reference sequence).

This clonotype was counted ten times or more. This sequence joins TRBV29-1 and TRBJ2-7; TRBD1 is a possible D gene (7 bases). In germline, CDR1 is SQVTM, CDR2 ANQGSEA. The CDR3 runs to 14 residues. The ends were cut back, 4 bases at V and 4 bases at J, with 17 bases in the middle. This chain's CDR3 is CSVAGGQLDYEQYF. The CDR3 nucleotides are TGCAGCGTTGCCGGGGGACAGTTAGATTACGAGCAGTACTTC.

This clonotype was seen at least ten times. This chain connects TRBV28 to TRBJ2-7, with TRBD1 matching 8 bases. With 6 bases clipped from V and 7 bases from J, the junction kept 11 bases outside the gene matches. Germline V gives CDR1 MDHEN, CDR2 SYDVKM. The CDR3 has 14 residues. The CDR3 bases are TGTGCCAGCAGGCGCGACAGGGGTTTCATAGAGCAGTACTTC. This gives the protein CASRRDRGFIEQYF.

This chain uses TRBV6-1 with TRBJ1-4; a possible D gene is TRBD1 (5 bases). The germline V gene encodes CDR1 MNHNS and CDR2 SASEGT. V was cut by 8 bases and J by 2 bases, with 18 bases left in between. The CDR3 covers 16 residues. CDR3: CASSFPPGRTNEKLFF. Written as DNA, the CDR3 is TGTGCCAGCTCTTTTCCGCCGGGACGTACTAATGAAAAACTGTTTTTT.

J is TRBJ1-2 and V is TRBV12-3 or TRBV12-4, with D uncertain. The germline V and J ends were trimmed by 5 bases and 4 bases, with 11 bases remaining between them. The CDR3 runs to 13 residues. CDR3 amino acids: CASSHSPRYGYTF. CDR3 DNA sequence: TGTGCCAGCAGTCACTCCCCCCGCTATGGCTACACCTTC.

This clonotype was observed many times. The gene calls are TRBV3-1 and TRBJ2-2; D is possibly TRBD2 (5 bases). The germline V gene has CDR1 LGHDT and CDR2 YNNKEL (reference sequence). The CDR3 has 15 residues. Trimming stripped 0 bases from V and 3 bases from J, with 8 bases between. The CDR3 nucleotides read TGTGCCAGCAGCCAAGATCCGGACTACACCGGGGAGCTGTTTTTT. Protein: CASSQDPDYTGELFF.

The count of this clonotype is one. No conserved phenylalanine or tryptophan ends this CDR3, so it is likely a read error. CDR3 in amino acids: CASSLGTSTSYEQYS. The CDR3 DNA reads TGCGCCAGCAGCCTAGGGACTAGCACTTCCTACGAGCAGTACTCC. The chain uses TRBV4-3 and TRBJ2-7; 9 bases line up with TRBD2. There are 15 residues in the CDR3. CDR1 and CDR2 (germline): LGHNA, YSLEER. V lost 4 bases to trimming and J lost 1 base; unmatched junction nucleotides: 5.

As concerns this clonotype: A read error may be the cause here, since a much bigger clone is one base away. The rearrangement links TRBV3-1 to TRBJ2-7, with D perhaps matching TRBD1 (6 bases). The CDR3 extends over 14 amino acids. V lost 8 bases to trimming and J lost 7 bases, with 21 bases between them. Germline V CDR1 and CDR2: LGHDT, YNNKEL (reference sequence). This CDR3 reads CASSLTSDRQEQYF. The CDR3 DNA reads TGTGCCAGCTCCCTCACTTCCGACAGGCAAGAGCAGTACTTC.

At least ten counts were recorded for this clonotype. The chain recombines TRBV2 with TRBJ1-5, with D possibly matching TRBD1 (6 bases). V dropped 4 bases and J dropped 6 bases, with 13 bases sitting between them. CDR3 length: 14 residues. Germline V CDR1 and CDR2: SNHLY, FYNNEI. The CDR3 coding sequence is TGTGCCAGCAGTGTCCAGGGGCTAGGTCAGCCCCAGCATTTT. Translation gives CASSVQGLGQPQHF.

This clonotype was counted only a few times. The chain is built from TRBV6-1 and TRBJ2-3, with 10 bases identical to TRBD2. This CDR3 comprises 15 residues. Trimming took 0 bases from V and 10 from J; bases not matched to a gene: 7. Germline CDR1 and CDR2: MNHNS and SASEGT. CDR3 DNA: TGTGCCAGCAGTGAAGCAGCGGGAGGGCCGGTAGCGCAGTATTTT. Residues: CASSEAAGGPVAQYF.

There are many counts of this clonotype. The rearrangement links TRBV5-4 to TRBJ2-7; no clear D. This CDR3 contains 15 residues. Germline CDR1 is SGHNT and CDR2 is YYREEE (reference sequence). The germline V and J ends were trimmed by 0 bases and 6 bases, with 16 bases remaining between them. The CDR3 DNA reads TGTGCCAGCAGCTTGGAAAGTGCCGGCGTGCGCGAGCAGTACTTC. This codes for CASSLESAGVREQYF.

This clonotype was detected many times. The chain joins TRBV9 to TRBJ2-2, with 12 bases that match TRBD2. The germline gives CDR1 SGDLS, CDR2 YYNGEE. The CDR3 is 16 amino acids. Trimming cost V 4 bases and J 4 bases; bases outside gene matches: 5. The CDR3 DNA reads TGTGCCAGCAGCAAGACTAGCGGGGGCGGCACCGGGGAGCTGTTTTTT. It is translated as CASSKTSGGGTGELFF.

This chain uses TRBV20-1 with TRBJ1-2; D call uncertain. The CDR3 runs 12 residues. Deletions cut 0 bases from V and 3 bases from J, with 5 bases between. Per germline, CDR1 DFQATT and CDR2 SNEGSKA (reference sequence). This CDR3 reads CSARDGDYGYTF. DNA of the CDR3: TGCAGTGCTAGAGACGGCGACTATGGCTACACCTTC.

CDR3 in amino acids: CASSAIAGLNTGELFF. CDR3 nucleotides: TGCGCCAGCAGCGCCATTGCGGGGCTCAACACCGGGGAGCTGTTTTTT. The chain is built from TRBV10-1 and TRBJ2-2, with D possibly TRBD2 on 6 matching bases. The CDR3 is 16 amino acids. The germline CDR1 and CDR2 sequences are WNHNN and SYGVQD (reference sequence). Trimming removed 6 bases from V and 2 bases from J, with 16 bases in between.